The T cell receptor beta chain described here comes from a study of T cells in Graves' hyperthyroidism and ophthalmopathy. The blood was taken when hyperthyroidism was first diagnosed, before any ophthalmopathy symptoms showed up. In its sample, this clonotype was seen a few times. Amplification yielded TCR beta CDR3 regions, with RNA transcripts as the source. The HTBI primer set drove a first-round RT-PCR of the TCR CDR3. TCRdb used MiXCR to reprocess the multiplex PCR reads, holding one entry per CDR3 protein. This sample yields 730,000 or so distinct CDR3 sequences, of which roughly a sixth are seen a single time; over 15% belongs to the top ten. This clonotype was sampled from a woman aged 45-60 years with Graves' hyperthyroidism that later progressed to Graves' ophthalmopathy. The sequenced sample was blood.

The CDR3 nucleotides read TGTGCCAGCAGCGCATGGGACAGGGTGGATGCTAACTATGGCTACACCTTC. It codes for CASSAWDRVDANYGYTF. This chain joins TRBV9 and TRBJ1-2; 9 bases are shared with TRBD1. With V trimmed by 3 bases and J by 0 bases, 9 bases remained unmatched. CDR1 and CDR2 from the germline V gene are SGDLS and YYNGEE. The CDR3 has 17 amino acids.